The clone carrying this TCR beta chain showed up just a few times. Its antigen is currently unknown. The sample has other DNA sequences that encode this CDR3 too. The sample originates from a study of shared clonotypes between healthy human individuals. Overall study context: The cohort comprised a couple of women and a few men. Their ages spanned 18 to 49 years.

Findings and caveats of the study: Across a few donors, naive CD4 shared roughly 5%, naive CD8 more than 3%, memory CD4 roughly 2.3%, memory CD8 about 0.4%.

This CDR3 region has 11 residues. V was pared by 5 bases and J by 1 base, with 2 bases between. CDR1 and CDR2 (germline): KGHSH, LQKENI. Method: immunoSEQ multiplex PCR; TCRdb's copy keeps in-frame clones and lacks some. The sample yields some 1 million clones, about 80% seen once. Sequencing was done on a sample of memory CD4+ T cells sorted from blood. Noted subset: CD45RA-negative fraction. The chain is built from TRBV18 and TRBJ2-5; D not resolved. This clonotype was sampled from a man in his late teens or twenties in good health. The CDR3 sequence: CASSSQETQYF. The CDR3 DNA sequence: TGTGCCAGCTCATCCCAAGAGACCCAGTACTTC.